The 3 T cell receptor beta chains below were found in one sample sequenced in a study of cytomegalovirus exposure and HLA in healthy donors. Primers for the PCR totalled 60 Vbeta and 13 Jbeta. Method: immunoSEQ multiplex PCR; TCRdb's copy keeps in-frame clones and lacks some. Counted here are over 80,000 clones, around 73% occurring once; the ten biggest clones make up less than 4%. Sequenced material: PBMCs. Source of these receptors: a middle-aged man in good health and CMV-seronegative.

This clone was detected a few times. CDR3: CASVGTGTPLHF. The CDR3 DNA sequence: TGTGCCAGCGTAGGGACAGGGACACCCCTCCACTTT. The J gene is TRBJ1-6, the V gene TRBV2, with 9 bases matching TRBD1. Germline CDR1 and CDR2: SNHLY and FYNNEI. This CDR3 is 12 amino acids long. With 8 bases clipped from V and 11 bases from J, the junction kept 4 bases outside the gene matches.

The chain is built from TRBV19 and TRBJ2-7, with TRBD1 identical over 8 bases. The CDR3 covers 15 residues. In germline, CDR1 is LNHDA, CDR2 SQIVND (reference sequence). Trimming took 1 base from V and 2 from J; bases not matched to a gene: 4. Written as DNA, the CDR3 is TGTGCCAGTAGTATAGGGACAGGGATAACCTACGAGCAGTACTTC. Its translation is CASSIGTGITYEQYF.

This clone was counted once. V gene TRBV10-3 combines with J gene TRBJ1-5; TRBD1 matches 9 bases. There are 16 residues in the CDR3. V dropped 4 bases and J dropped 5; count of bases not matched to a gene: 9. From germline, CDR1 is ENHRY and CDR2 SYGVKD. CDR3 protein: CAISALRTGADQPQHF. In DNA form, the CDR3 reads TGTGCCATCAGTGCACTTAGGACAGGGGCGGATCAGCCCCAGCATTTT.